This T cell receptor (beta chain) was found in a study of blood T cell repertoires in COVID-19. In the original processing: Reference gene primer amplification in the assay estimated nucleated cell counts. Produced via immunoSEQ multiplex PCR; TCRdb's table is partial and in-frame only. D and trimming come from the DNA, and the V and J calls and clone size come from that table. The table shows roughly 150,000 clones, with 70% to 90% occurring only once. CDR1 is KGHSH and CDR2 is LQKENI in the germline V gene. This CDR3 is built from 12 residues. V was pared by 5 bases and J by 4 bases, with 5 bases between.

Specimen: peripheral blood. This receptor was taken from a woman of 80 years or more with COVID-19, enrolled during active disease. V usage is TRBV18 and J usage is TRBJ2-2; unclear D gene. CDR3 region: CASSSRTGELFF. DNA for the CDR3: TGTGCCAGCTCATCCCGCACCGGGGAGCTGTTTTTT.